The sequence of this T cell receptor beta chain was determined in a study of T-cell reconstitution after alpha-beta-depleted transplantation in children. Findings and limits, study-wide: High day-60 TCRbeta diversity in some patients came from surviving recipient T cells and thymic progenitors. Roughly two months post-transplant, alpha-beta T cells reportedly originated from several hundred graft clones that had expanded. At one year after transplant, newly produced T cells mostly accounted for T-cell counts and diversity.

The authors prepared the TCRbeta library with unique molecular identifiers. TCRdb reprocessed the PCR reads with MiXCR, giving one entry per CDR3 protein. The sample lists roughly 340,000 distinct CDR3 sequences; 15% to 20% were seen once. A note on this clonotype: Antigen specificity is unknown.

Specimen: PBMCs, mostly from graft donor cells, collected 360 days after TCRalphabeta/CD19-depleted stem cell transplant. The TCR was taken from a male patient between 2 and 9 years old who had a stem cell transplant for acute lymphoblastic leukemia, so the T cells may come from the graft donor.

The CDR3 nucleotides read TGTGCCAGCAGCAGCCGGCGAGGTGAAGAGACCCAGTACTTC. It specifies CASSSRRGEETQYF. The gene calls are TRBV11-2 and TRBJ2-5; no firm D call. CDR3 length: 14 amino acids. Germline CDR1 is SGHAT and CDR2 is FQNNGV. With 5 bases removed from V and 3 bases from J, the gap between germline ends came to 13 bases.